Each of the 9 T cell receptor beta chains below was sequenced from the same sample in a study of blood T cell dynamics during melanoma immunotherapy. Produced via immunoSEQ multiplex PCR; TCRdb's table is partial and in-frame only. Of 15,000 to 20,000 clones listed, about nine tenths were seen once; the top ten hold about 1.8%. Time point indicated: pre-treatment baseline. The sequencing here drew on blood, taken from a patient treated with checkpoint blockade. The receptors here all came from a human donor with melanoma.

This clone was counted once. This chain joins TRBV18 and TRBJ1-1; D gene unclear. CDR3 length: 15 residues. Germline V lookup: CDR1 KGHSH, CDR2 LQKENI. Trimming removed 3 bases at V and 1 base at J, with 12 bases between. CDR3 nucleotides: TGTGCCAGCTCACCGACTTTGACACAGAACACTGAAGCTTTCTTT. It encodes CASSPTLTQNTEAFF.

The genes are TRBV11-2 and TRBJ2-1, with 10 bases aligning to TRBD2. The CDR3 is made up of 16 amino acids. The V gene end was trimmed by 2 bases and the J gene end by 4 bases; junction bases not matched to a gene: 5. In germline, CDR1 is SGHAT, CDR2 FQNNGV. The CDR3 bases are TGTGCCAGCAGCTTATATAGCGGGGGGCCATACAATGAGCAGTTCTTC. Amino acid sequence: CASSLYSGGPYNEQFF.

The gene calls are TRBV29-1 and TRBJ1-1; D call uncertain. Germline V gene lookup returns CDR1 SQVTM and CDR2 ANQGSEA. This CDR3 comprises 12 residues. The V and J ends lost 0 bases and 11 bases respectively, with 13 bases between them. CDR3 coding DNA: TGCAGCGTTGAAGATCGGTCGGTGGATGCTTTCTTT. Its translation: CSVEDRSVDAFF.

The chain has TRBV5-3 and TRBJ2-3; TRBD1 matches at 8 bases. TRBV5-3 is an open reading frame whose function is uncertain. CDR3 length: 14 residues. The trim removed 2 bases at V and 1 base at J, leaving 0 bases unmatched. In DNA form, the CDR3 reads TGTGCCAGAAGCTTACAGGGGGGCACAGATACGCAGTATTTT. Translating it yields CARSLQGGTDTQYF.

The CDR3 DNA sequence: TGTGCCAGCAGTTTAGGGGACAGCAATGAAAAACTGTTTTTT. This encodes CASSLGDSNEKLFF. This chain links TRBV6-6 with TRBJ1-4; 7 bases are a match to TRBD1. CDR3 size: 14 residues. CDR1 and CDR2 (germline): MNHNY, SVGAGI (reference sequence). The V segment lost 4 bases and the J segment 5 bases; nucleotides outside the gene matches: 4.

The chain uses TRBV19 and TRBJ2-6, with D maybe TRBD1 (5 bases). The CDR3 sequence is 16 residues long. V lost 7 bases and J 1 base, leaving 14 bases between the germline ends. In germline, CDR1 is LNHDA, CDR2 SQIVND (reference sequence). In DNA form, the CDR3 reads TGTGCCAGTAACGGCAGGGCCTTTTCTGGGGCCAACGTCCTGACTTTC. Amino acids: CASNGRAFSGANVLTF.

The rearrangement joins TRBV11-1 to TRBJ1-2; 7 bases line up with TRBD1. V was clipped by 5 bases and J by 0 bases; unmatched bases: 6. In germline, CDR1 is SGHAT, CDR2 FQDESV (reference sequence). This CDR3 has 15 amino acids. The CDR3 region has the DNA TGTGCCAGCAGCCCACGGGACAGAACTAACTATGGCTACACCTTC. Translated: CASSPRDRTNYGYTF. The full variable domain, rest sourced from reference TRBV11-1 and TRBJ1-2, is EAEVAQSPRYKITEKSQAVAFWCDPISGHATLYWYRQILGQGPELLVQFQDESVVDDSQLPKDRFSAERLKGVDSTLKIQPAELGDSAMYLCASSPRDRTNYGYTFGSGTRLTVV.

The J gene is TRBJ1-6, the V gene TRBV2; 8 bases match TRBD1. Germline V gene data show CDR1 as SNHLY and CDR2 as FYNNEI. CDR3 size: 15 residues. The trim removed 6 bases at V and 10 bases at J, leaving 11 bases unmatched. The CDR3 region is CASRDSKTGGSPLHF. The CDR3 DNA is TGTGCCAGCAGGGACTCAAAAACAGGGGGATCACCCCTCCACTTT.

The rearrangement joins TRBV4-2 to TRBJ1-4; a possible D gene is TRBD1 (6 bases). This CDR3 is built from 15 residues. Trimming took off 2 bases at V and 2 bases at J, with 9 bases between the two ends. Looked up from germline, CDR1 is LGHNA and CDR2 is YNFKEQ. The CDR3 region has the DNA TGTGCCAGCAGCCAAACACAGGGTACTAATGAAAAACTGTTTTTT. Protein: CASSQTQGTNEKLFF.